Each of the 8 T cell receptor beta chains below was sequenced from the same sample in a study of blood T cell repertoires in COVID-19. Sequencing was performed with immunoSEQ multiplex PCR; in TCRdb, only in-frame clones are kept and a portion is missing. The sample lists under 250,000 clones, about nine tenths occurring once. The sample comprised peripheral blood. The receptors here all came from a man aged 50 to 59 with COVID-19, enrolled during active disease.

DNA of the CDR3: TGTGCCAGCACCCCCGTCCGGGGGGCGCGTGACTATGGCTACACCTTC. This codes for CASTPVRGARDYGYTF. The chain carries TRBV7-6 and TRBJ1-2; possible D gene TRBD1, 6 bases. This CDR3 has 16 amino acids. V was shortened by 7 bases and J by 3 bases, with 21 bases between the two germline ends. CDR1 is SGHVS and CDR2 is FNYEAQ in the germline V gene.

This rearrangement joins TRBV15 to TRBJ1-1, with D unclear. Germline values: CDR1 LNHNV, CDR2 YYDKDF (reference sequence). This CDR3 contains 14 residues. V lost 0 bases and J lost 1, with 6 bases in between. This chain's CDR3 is CATSRDIRNTEAFF. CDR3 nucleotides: TGTGCCACCAGCAGAGATATCAGGAACACTGAAGCTTTCTTT.

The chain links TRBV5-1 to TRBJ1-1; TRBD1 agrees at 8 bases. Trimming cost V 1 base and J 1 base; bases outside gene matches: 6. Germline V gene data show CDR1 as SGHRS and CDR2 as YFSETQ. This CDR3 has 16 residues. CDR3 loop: CASSLRAGGANTEAFF. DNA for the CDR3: TGCGCCAGCAGCTTGAGGGCAGGGGGCGCGAACACTGAAGCTTTCTTT.

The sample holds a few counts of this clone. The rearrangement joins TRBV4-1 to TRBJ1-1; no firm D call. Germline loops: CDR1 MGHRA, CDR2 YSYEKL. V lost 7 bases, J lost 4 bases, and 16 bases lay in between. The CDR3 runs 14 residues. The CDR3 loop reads CASKVGAGSTEAFF. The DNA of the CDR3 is TGCGCCAGCAAAGTAGGAGCGGGGAGCACTGAAGCTTTCTTT.

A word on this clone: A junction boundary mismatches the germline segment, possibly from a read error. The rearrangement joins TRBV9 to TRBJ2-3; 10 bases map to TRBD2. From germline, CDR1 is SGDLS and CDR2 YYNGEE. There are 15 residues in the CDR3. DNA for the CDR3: TGTGCCAGCAGTCGGACTAGCGGAATCACAGATATGCAGTATTTT. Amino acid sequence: CASSRTSGITDMQYF.

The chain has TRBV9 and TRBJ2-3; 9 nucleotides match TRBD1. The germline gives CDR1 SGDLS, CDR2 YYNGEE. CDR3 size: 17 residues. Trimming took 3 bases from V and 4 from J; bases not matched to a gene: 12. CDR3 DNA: TGTGCCAGCAGCGAGAGGGCGGGACAGGGTTACCCAGATACGCAGTATTTT. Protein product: CASSERAGQGYPDTQYF. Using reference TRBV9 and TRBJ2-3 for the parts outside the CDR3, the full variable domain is DSGVTQTPKHLITATGQRVTLRCSPRSGDLSVYWYQQSLDQGLQFLIQYYNGEERAKGNILERFSAQQFPDLHSELNLSSLELGDSALYFCASSERAGQGYPDTQYFGPGTRLTVL.

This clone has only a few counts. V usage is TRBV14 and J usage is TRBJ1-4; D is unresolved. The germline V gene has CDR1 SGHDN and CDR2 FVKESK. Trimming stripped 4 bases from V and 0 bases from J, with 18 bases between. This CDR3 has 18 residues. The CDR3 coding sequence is TGTGCCAGCAGCCTTGAGCGGCCTCTCCCCCCAACTAATGAAAAACTGTTTTTT. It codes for CASSLERPLPPTNEKLFF.

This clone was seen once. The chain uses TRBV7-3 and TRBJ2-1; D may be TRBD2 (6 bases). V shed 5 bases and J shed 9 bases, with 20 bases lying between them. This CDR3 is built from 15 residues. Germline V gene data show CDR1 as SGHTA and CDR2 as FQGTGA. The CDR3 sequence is CASSPMGGIVTEQFF. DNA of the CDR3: TGTGCCAGCAGCCCCATGGGCGGGATCGTCACTGAGCAGTTCTTC.